The clone carrying this TCR beta chain appeared a single time. The data derive from a study of blood T cell repertoires in COVID-19. V lost 3 bases and J 7 bases, leaving 16 bases between the germline ends. The germline CDR1 and CDR2 sequences are LNHDA and SQIVND (reference sequence). The CDR3 runs to 15 residues. Sequenced by immunoSEQ multiplex PCR; TCRdb stores in-frame clones only, minus some. The table has 75,000 or so clones, 84% seen once; the top ten hold approximately 3.3%. The clonotype comes from a man in his fifties with acute or convalescent COVID-19. Sequenced sample: peripheral blood. The chain joins TRBV19 to TRBJ1-3; D gene unclear. CDR3 sequence: CASSIGFGGKNTIYF. CDR3 bases: TGTGCCAGTAGTATTGGCTTCGGAGGAAAGAACACCATATATTTT. The entire variable domain, with the rest obtained from reference TRBV19 and TRBJ1-3, is as follows: DGGITQSPKYLFRKEGQNVTLSCEQNLNHDAMYWYRQDPGQGLRLIYYSQIVNDFQKGDIAEGYSVSREKKESFPLTVTSAQKNPTAFYLCASSIGFGGKNTIYFGEGSWLTVV.